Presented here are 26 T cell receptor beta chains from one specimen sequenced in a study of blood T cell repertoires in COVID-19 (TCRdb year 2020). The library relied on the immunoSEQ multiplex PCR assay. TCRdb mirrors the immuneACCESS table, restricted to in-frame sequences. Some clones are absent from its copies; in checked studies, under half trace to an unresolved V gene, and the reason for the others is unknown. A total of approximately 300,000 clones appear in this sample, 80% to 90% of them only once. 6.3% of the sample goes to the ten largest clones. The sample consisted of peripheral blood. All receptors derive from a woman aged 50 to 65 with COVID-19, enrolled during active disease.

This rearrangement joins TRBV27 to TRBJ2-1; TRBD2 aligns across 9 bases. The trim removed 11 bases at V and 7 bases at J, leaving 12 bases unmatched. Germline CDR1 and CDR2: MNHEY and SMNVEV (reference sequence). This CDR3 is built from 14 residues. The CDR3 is CARLAGATGNEQFF. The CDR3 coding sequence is TGTGCCCGCTTAGCGGGAGCTACGGGGAATGAGCAGTTCTTC.

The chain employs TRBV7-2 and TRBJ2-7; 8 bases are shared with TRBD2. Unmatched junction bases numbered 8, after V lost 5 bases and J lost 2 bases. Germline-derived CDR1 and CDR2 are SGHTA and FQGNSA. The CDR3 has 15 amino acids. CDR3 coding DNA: TGTGCCAGCAGCCCCGTAGCGGGACCCACCTACGAGCAGTACTTC. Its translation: CASSPVAGPTYEQYF.

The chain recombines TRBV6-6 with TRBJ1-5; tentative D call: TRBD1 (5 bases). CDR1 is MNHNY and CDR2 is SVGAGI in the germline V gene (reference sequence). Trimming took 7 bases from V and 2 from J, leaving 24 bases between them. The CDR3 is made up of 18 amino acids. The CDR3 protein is CASTRGLASAKGNQPQHF. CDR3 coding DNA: TGTGCCAGCACTCGGGGCCTAGCCTCCGCAAAGGGCAATCAGCCCCAGCATTTT.

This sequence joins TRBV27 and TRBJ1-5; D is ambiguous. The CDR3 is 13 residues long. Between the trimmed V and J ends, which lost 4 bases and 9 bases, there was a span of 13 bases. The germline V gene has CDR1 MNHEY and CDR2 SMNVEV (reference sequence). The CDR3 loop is CASSSQLDWPQHF. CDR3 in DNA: TGTGCCAGCAGTTCCCAACTTGATTGGCCCCAGCATTTT.

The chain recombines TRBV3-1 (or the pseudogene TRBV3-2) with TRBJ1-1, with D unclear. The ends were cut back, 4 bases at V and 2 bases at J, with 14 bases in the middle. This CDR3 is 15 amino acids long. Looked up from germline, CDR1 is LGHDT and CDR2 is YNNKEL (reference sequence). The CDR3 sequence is CASSLSGRSNTEAFF. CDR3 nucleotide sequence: TGTGCCAGCAGCCTAAGCGGACGCTCCAACACTGAAGCTTTCTTT.

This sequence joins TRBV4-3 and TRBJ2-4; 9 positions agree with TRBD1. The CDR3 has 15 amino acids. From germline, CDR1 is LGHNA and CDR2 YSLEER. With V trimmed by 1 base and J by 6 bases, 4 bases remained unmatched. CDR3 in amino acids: CASSQGQGGVNIQYF. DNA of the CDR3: TGCGCCAGCAGCCAAGGACAGGGGGGGGTAAACATTCAGTACTTC.

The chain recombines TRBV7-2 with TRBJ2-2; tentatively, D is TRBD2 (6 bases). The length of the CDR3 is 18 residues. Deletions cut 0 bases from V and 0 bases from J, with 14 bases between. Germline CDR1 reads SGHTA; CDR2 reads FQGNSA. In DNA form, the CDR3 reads TGTGCCAGCAGCTTAGCATTCTCGGGGGTGGCGAACACCGGGGAGCTGTTTTTT. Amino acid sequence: CASSLAFSGVANTGELFF.

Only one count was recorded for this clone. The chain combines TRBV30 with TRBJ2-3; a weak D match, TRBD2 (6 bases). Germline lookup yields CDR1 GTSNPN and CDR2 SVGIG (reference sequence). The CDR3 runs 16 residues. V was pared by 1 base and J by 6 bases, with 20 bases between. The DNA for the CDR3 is TGTGCCTGGAGTGCGGGAGTAGCGAGGTGGGCCGATACGCAGTATTTT. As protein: CAWSAGVARWADTQYF.

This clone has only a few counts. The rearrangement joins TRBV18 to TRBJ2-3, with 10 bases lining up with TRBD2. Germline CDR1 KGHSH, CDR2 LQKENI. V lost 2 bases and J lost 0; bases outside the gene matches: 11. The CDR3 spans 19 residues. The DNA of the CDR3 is TGTGCCAGCTCACCATATAACCGTCTAGCGGGGGCGAGCACAGATACGCAGTATTTT. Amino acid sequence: CASSPYNRLAGASTDTQYF.

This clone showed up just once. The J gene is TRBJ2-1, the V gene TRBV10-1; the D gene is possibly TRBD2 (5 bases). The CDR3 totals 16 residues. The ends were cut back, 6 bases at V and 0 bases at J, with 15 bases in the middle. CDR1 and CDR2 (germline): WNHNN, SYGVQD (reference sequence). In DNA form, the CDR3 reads TGCGCCAGCAGACCCCCTCGAGGGAGCTCCTACAATGAGCAGTTCTTC. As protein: CASRPPRGSSYNEQFF.

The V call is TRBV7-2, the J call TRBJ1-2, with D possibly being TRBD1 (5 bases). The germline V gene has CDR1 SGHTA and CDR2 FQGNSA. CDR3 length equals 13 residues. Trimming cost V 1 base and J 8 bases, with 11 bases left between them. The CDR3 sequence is CASSLVRGEGYTF. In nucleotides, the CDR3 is TGTGCCAGCAGCTTAGTCCGGGGGGAAGGCTACACCTTC. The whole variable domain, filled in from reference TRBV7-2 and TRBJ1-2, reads GAGVSQSPSNKVTEKGKDVELRCDPISGHTALYWYRQSLGQGLEFLIYFQGNSAPDKSGLPSDRFSAERTGGSVSTLTIQRTQQEDSAVYLCASSLVRGEGYTFGSGTRLTVV.

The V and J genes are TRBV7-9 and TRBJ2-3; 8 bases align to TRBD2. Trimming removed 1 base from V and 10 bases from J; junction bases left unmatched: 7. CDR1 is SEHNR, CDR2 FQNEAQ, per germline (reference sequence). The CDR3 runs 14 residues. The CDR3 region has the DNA TGTGCCAGCAGCTTAGGCGGGAGGACCGGGGCGCAGTATTTT. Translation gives CASSLGGRTGAQYF.

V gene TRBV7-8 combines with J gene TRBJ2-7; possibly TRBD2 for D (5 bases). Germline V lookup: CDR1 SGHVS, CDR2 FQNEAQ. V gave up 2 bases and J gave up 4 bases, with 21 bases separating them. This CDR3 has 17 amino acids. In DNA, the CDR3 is TGTGCCAGCAGCTTATCAGTGGGCAAGGTAGAGGGATACGAGCAGTACTTC. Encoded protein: CASSLSVGKVEGYEQYF.

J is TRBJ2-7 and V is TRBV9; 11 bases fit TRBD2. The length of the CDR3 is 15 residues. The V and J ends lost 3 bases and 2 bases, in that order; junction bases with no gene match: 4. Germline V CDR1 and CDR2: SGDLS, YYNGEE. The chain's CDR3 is CASSARTSGPYEQYF. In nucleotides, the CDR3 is TGTGCCAGCAGCGCTCGGACTAGCGGGCCCTACGAGCAGTACTTC.

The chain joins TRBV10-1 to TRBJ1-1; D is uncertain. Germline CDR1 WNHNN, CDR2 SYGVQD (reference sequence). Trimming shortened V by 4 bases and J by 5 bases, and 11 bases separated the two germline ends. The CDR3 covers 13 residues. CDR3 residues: CASSGRLRTEAFF. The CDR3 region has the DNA TGCGCCAGCAGTGGAAGATTGCGGACTGAAGCTTTCTTT.

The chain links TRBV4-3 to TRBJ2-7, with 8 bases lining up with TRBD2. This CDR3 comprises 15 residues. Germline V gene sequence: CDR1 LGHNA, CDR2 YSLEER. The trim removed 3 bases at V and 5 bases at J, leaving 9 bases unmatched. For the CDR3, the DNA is TGCGCCAGCAGCCACACGACGGGAGGGCAGGACGAGCAGTACTTC. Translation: CASSHTTGGQDEQYF.

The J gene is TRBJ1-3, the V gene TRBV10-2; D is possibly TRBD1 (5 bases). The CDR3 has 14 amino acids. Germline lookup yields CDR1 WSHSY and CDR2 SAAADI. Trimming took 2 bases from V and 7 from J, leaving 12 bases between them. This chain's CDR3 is CASSEGGTLNTIYF. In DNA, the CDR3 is TGCGCCAGCAGTGAGGGGGGGACCCTCAACACCATATATTTT.

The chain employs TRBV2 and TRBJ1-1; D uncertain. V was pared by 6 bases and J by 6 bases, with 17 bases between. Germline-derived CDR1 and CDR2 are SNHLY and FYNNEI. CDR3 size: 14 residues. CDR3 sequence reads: CASRGGGGGSEAFF. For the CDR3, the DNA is TGTGCCAGCAGAGGAGGCGGAGGTGGTTCTGAAGCTTTCTTT.

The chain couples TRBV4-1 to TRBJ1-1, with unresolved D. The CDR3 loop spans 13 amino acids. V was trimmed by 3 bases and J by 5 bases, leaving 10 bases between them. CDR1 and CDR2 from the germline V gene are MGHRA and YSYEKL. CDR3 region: CASSQGGWTEAFF. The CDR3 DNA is TGCGCCAGCAGCCAGGGAGGTTGGACTGAAGCTTTCTTT.

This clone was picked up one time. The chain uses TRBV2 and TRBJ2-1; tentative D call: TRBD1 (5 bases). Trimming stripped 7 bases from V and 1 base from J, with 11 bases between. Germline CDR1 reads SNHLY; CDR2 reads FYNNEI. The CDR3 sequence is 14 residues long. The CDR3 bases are TGTGCCAGCAAAGGGGTCTTATCCTACAATGAGCAGTTCTTC. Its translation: CASKGVLSYNEQFF.

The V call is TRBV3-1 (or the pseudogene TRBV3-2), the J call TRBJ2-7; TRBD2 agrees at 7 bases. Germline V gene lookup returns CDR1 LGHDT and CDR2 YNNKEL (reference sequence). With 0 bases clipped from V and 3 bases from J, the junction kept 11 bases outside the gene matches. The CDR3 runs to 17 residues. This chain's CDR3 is CASSQEFKGGVGYEQYF. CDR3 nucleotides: TGTGCCAGCAGCCAAGAATTTAAGGGAGGGGTCGGCTACGAGCAGTACTTC.

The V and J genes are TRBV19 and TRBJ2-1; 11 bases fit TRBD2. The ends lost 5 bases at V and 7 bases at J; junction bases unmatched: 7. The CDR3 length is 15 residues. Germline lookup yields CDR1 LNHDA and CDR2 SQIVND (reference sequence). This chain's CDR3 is CASSSFSGRANEQFF. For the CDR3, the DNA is TGTGCCAGTAGTTCCTTTAGCGGGAGGGCAAATGAGCAGTTCTTC.

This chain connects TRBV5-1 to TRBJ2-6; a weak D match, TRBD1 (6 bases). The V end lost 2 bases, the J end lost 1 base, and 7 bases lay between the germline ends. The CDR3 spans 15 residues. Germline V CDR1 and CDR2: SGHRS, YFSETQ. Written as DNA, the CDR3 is TGCGCCAGCAGCTTTACAGGGTCTGGGGCCAACGTCCTGACTTTC. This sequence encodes CASSFTGSGANVLTF.

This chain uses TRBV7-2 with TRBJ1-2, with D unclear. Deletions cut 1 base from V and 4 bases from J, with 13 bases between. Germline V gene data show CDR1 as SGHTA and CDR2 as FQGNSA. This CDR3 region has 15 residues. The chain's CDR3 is CASSLERGTSYGYTF. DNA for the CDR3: TGTGCCAGCAGCTTAGAACGGGGTACCTCCTATGGCTACACCTTC.

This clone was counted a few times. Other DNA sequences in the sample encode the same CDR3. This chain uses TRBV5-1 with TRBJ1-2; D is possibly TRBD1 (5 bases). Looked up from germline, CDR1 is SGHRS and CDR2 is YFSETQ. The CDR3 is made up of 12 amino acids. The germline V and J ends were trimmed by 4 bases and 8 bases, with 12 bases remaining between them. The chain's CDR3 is CASSLPGGGYTF. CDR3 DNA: TGCGCCAGCAGCCTACCCGGGGGAGGCTACACCTTC.

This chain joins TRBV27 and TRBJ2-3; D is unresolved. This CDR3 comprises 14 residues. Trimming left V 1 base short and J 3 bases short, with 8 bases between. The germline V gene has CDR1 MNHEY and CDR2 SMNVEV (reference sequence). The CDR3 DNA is TGTGCCAGCAGTTTATTCTACCCAACAGATACGCAGTATTTT. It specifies CASSLFYPTDTQYF.